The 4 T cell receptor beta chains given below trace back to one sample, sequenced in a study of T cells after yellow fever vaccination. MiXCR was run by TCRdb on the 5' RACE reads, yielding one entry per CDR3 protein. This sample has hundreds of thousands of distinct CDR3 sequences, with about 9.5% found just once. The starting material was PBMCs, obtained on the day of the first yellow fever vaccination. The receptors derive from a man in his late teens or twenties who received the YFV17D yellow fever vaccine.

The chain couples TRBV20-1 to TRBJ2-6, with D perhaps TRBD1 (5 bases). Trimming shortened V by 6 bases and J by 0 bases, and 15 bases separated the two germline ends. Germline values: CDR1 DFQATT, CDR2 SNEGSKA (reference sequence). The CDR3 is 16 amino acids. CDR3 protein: CSASRTGISGANVLTF. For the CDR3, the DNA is TGCAGTGCCAGCCGAACAGGTATCTCTGGGGCCAACGTCCTGACTTTC.

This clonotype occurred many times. The CDR3 reads CASSLNTAGGYRETQYF. CDR3 nucleotide sequence: TGTGCCAGCAGCTTAAACACAGCGGGGGGTTATCGGGAGACCCAGTACTTC. The chain recombines TRBV7-2 with TRBJ2-5, with TRBD2 identical over 9 bases. Looked up from germline, CDR1 is SGHTA and CDR2 is FQGNSA. V dropped 2 bases and J dropped 5; count of bases not matched to a gene: 12. There are 17 residues in the CDR3.

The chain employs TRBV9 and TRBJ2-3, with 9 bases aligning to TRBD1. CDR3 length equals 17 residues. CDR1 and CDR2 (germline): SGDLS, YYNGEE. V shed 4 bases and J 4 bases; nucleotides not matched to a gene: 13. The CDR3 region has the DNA TGTGCCAGCAGCACGCCCCGCGGGGACAGGGAGGCAGATACGCAGTATTTT. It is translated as CASSTPRGDREADTQYF.

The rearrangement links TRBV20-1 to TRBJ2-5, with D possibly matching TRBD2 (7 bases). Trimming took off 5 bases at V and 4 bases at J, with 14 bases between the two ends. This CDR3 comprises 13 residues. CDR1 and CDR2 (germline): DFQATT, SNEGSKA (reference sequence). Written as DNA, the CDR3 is TGCAGTGCTCCCGGCGCGGGGGCAGAGACCCAGTACTTC. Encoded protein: CSAPGAGAETQYF.